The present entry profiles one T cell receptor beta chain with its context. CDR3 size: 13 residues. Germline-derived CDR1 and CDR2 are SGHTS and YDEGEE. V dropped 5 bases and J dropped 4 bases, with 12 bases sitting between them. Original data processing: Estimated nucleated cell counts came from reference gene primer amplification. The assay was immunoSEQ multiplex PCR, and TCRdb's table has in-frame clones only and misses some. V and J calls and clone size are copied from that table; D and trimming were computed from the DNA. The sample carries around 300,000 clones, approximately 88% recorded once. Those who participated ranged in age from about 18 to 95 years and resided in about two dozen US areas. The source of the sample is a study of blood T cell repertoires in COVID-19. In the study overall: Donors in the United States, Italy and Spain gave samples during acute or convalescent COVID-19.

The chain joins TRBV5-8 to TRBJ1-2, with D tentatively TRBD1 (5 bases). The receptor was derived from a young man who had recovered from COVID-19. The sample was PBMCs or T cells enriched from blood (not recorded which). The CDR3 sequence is CASRRGPSYGYTF. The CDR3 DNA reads TGTGCCAGCAGGCGGGGACCCAGCTATGGCTACACCTTC.